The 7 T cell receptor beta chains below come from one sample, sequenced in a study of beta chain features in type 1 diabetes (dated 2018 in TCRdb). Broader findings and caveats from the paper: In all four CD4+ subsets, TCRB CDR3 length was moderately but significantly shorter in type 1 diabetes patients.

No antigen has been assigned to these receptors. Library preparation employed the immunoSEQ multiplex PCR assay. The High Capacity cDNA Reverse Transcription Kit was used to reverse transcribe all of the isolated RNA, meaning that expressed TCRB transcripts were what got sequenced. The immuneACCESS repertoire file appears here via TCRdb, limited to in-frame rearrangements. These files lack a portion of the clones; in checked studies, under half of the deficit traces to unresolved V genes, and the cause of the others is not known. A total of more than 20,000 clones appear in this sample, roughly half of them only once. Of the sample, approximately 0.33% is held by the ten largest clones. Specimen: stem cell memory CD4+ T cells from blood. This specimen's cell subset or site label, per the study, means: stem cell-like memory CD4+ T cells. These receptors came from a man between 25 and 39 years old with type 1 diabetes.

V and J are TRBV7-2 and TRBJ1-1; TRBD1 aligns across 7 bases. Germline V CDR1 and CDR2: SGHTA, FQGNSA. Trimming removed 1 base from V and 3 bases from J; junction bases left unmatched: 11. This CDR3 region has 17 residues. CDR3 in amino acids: CASSLVADRVKYTEAFF. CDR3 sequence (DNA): TGTGCCAGCAGCTTAGTTGCTGACAGGGTGAAGTACACTGAAGCTTTCTTT.

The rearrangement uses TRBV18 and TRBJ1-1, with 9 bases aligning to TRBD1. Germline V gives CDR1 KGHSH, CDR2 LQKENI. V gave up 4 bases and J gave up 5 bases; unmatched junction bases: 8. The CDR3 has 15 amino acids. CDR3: CASSRSQGAITEAFF. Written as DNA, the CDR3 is TGTGCCAGCTCACGATCACAGGGGGCAATTACTGAAGCTTTCTTT.

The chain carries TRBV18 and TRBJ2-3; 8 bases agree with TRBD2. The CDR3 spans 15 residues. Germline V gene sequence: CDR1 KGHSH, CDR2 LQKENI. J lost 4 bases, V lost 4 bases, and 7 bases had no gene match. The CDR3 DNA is TGTGCCAGCTCACTCGGAGCGGGGGAGGCAGATACGCAGTATTTT. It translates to CASSLGAGEADTQYF.

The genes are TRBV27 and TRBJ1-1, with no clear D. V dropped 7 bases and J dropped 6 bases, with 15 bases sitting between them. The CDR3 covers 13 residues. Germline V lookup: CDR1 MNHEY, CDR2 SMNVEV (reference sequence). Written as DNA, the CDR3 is TGTGCCAGCATTAGCCGGGCGAGGGCTGAAGCTTTCTTT. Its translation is CASISRARAEAFF.

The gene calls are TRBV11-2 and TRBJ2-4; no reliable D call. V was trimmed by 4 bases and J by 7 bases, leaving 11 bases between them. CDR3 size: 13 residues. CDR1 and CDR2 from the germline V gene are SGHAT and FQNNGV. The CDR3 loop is CASSSPGPNIQYF. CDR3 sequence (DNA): TGTGCCAGCAGCTCCCCGGGTCCTAACATTCAGTACTTC.

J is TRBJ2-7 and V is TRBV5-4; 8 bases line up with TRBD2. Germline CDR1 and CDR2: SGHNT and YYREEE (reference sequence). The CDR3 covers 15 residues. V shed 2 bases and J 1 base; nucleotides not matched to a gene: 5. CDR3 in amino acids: CASSLKRGRSYEQYF. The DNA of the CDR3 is TGTGCCAGCAGCTTAAAGCGGGGGAGGTCCTACGAGCAGTACTTC.

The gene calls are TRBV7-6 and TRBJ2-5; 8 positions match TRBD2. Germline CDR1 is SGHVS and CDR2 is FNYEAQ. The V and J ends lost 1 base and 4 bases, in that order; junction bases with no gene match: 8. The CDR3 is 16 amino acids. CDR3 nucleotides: TGTGCCAGCAGCTTAGAGGCAGCGGGAGCCGGAGAGACCCAGTACTTC. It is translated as CASSLEAAGAGETQYF. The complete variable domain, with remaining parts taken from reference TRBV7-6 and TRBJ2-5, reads GAGVSQSPRYKVTKRGQDVALRCDPISGHVSLYWYRQALGQGPEFLTYFNYEAQQDKSGLPNDRFSAERPEGSISTLTIQRTEQRDSAMYRCASSLEAAGAGETQYFGPGTRLLVL.